This TCR beta chain was sequenced for a study of cytomegalovirus exposure and HLA in healthy donors. The PCR ran on 60 Vbeta and 13 Jbeta primers. The authors' processing: There were 80 million or so unique TCR beta chains by a later count, and around 10 million of them were shared. TCRdb's table, derived via immunoSEQ multiplex PCR, lists solely in-frame clones and lacks some. That table supplies the V and J calls and clone size; D and trimming were determined from the DNA. The data contain fewer than 250,000 clones, roughly 80% of them seen just once; the ten biggest clones take up less than 2%. Germline CDR1 SGHKS, CDR2 YYEKEE (reference sequence). The CDR3 sequence is 14 residues long. J gave up 5 bases and V 3 bases, and 6 bases lay outside the gene matches. With respect to this clone: Its antigen remains unknown.

Study conclusions and caveats: An ancestry cluster, one associated with Asian ancestry, reportedly showed fewer N-insertions than the 666-donor mean in a later analysis. Rare TCR sequences dominated, though some public TCRs recurred in many donors.

The clonotype originates from a woman between 18 and 30 years old in good health and CMV-seronegative. Sequencing input: PBMCs. The J gene is TRBJ1-2, the V gene TRBV5-5; 8 bases are shared with TRBD1. CDR3 coding DNA: TGTGCCAGCAGCTCAGCCACAGGGGGGTATGGCTACACCTTC. This gives the protein CASSSATGGYGYTF.